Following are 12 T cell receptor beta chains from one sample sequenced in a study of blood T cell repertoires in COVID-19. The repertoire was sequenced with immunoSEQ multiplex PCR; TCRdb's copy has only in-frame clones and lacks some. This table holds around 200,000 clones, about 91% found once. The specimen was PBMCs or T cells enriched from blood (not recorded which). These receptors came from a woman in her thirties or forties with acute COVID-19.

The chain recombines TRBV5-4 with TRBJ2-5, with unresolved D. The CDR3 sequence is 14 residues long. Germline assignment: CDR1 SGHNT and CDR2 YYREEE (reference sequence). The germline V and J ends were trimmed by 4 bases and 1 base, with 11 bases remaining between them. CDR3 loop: CASSVPGRQETQYF. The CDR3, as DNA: TGTGCCAGCAGCGTACCAGGTCGCCAAGAGACCCAGTACTTC.

As DNA, the CDR3 is TGTGCCAGCAGCTTTGGGTGGCGGACTAGCTCCTATCCCTACGAGCAGTACTTC. Amino acids: CASSFGWRTSSYPYEQYF. V gene TRBV11-2 combines with J gene TRBJ2-7; 8 bases line up with TRBD2. In germline, CDR1 is SGHAT, CDR2 FQNNGV. The CDR3 has 18 residues. The J segment lost 2 bases and the V segment lost 3 bases, leaving 15 bases of the junction unmatched.

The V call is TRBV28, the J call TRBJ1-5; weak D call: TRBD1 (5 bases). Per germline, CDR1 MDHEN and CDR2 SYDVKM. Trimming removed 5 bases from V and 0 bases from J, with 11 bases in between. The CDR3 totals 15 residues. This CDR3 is CASSVQENSNQPQHF. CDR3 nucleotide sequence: TGTGCCAGCAGTGTACAGGAAAATAGCAATCAGCCCCAGCATTTT. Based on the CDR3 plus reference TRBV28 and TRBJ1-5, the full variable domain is DVKVTQSSRYLVKRTGEKVFLECVQDMDHENMFWYRQDPGLGLRLIYFSYDVKMKEKGDIPEGYSVSREKKERFSLILESASTNQTSMYLCASSVQENSNQPQHFGDGTRLSIL.

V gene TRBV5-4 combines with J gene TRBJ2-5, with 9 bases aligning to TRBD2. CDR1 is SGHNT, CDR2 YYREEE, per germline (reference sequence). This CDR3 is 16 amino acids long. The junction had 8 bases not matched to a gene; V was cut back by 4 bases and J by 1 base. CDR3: CASSPAGGILQETQYF. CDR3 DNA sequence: TGTGCCAGCAGCCCGGCGGGAGGGATTCTCCAAGAGACCCAGTACTTC.

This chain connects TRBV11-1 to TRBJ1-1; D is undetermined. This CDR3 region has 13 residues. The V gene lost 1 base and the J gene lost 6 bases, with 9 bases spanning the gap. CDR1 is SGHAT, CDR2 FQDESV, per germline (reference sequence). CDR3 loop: CASSLDSLSEAFF. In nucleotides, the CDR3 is TGTGCCAGCAGCTTAGATTCCTTGTCTGAAGCTTTCTTT.

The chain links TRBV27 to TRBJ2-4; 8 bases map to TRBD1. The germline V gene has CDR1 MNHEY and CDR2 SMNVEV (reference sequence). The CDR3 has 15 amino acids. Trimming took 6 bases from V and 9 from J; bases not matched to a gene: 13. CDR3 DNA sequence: TGTGCCAGCAGGCCCCAGGGGGCCTTGAAGGGCATTCAGTACTTC. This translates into CASRPQGALKGIQYF.

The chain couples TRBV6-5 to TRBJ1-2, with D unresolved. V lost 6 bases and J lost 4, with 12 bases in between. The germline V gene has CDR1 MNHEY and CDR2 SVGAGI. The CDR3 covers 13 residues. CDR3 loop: CASRAGSGYGYTF. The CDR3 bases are TGTGCCAGCAGAGCCGGATCGGGCTATGGCTACACCTTC.

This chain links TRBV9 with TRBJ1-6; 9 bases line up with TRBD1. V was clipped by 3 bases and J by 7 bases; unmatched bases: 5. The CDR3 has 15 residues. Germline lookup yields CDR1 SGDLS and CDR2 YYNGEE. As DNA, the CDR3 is TGTGCCAGCAGCGCTGGGACAGGGATCAATTCACCCCTCCACTTT. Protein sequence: CASSAGTGINSPLHF.

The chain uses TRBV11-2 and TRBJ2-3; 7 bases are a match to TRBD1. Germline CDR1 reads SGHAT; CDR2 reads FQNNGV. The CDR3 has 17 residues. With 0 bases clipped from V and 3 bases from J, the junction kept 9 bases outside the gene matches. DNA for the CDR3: TGTGCCAGCAGCTTAGATGCAGGGGGATTAGGGACAGATACGCAGTATTTT. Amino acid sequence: CASSLDAGGLGTDTQYF.

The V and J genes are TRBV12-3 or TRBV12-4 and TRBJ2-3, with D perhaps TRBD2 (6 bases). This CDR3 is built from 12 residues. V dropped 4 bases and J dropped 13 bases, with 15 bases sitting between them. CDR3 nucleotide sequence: TGTGCCAGCAGTTCTACTAGCTACCCGGAGTATTTT. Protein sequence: CASSSTSYPEYF.

CDR3 DNA sequence: TGCGCCAGCAGCCAAGATGGGGGGGGCACTGAAGCTTTCTTT. Translating it yields CASSQDGGGTEAFF. The chain couples TRBV4-3 to TRBJ1-1; D perhaps matches TRBD1 (5 bases). Germline values: CDR1 LGHNA, CDR2 YSLEER. The CDR3 is 14 residues long. V gave up 0 bases and J gave up 4 bases, with 9 bases separating them.

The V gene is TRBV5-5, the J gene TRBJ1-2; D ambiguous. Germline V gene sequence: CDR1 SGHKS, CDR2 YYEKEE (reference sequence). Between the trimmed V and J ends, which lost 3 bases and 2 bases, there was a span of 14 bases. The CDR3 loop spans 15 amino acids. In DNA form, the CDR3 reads TGTGCCAGCAGCTCCCGGCCAGGTGTCAACTATGGCTACACCTTC. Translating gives CASSSRPGVNYGYTF.